Below are 13 T cell receptor beta chains sequenced from a single sample in a study of T cells in Graves' hyperthyroidism and ophthalmopathy. Template material for amplifying TCR beta CDR3 regions consisted of RNA transcripts. The primer set for the first-round RT-PCR of the TCR CDR3 was HTBI. TCRdb re-called the multiplex PCR reads with MiXCR, one entry per CDR3 protein. The sample shows 350,000 to 400,000 distinct CDR3 sequences, more than 12% of them seen only once. The sample consisted of blood. Receptor source: a woman aged 30 to 39 with Graves' hyperthyroidism.

This clonotype was recorded many times. The rearrangement joins TRBV12-3 or TRBV12-4 to TRBJ2-1; TRBD2 might be the D (5 bases). Trimming left V 2 bases short and J 7 bases short, with 15 bases between. This CDR3 spans 15 amino acids. The CDR3 loop reads CASSLFGNVGNEQFF. The CDR3 region has the DNA TGTGCCAGCAGTTTATTCGGGAATGTAGGGAATGAGCAGTTCTTC.

This clonotype was seen many times. The chain combines TRBV11-2 with TRBJ2-2; perhaps TRBD1 as D (5 bases). Germline CDR1 and CDR2: SGHAT and FQNNGV. The V and J ends lost 0 bases and 0 bases respectively, with 17 bases between them. The CDR3 spans 19 residues. The CDR3, as DNA: TGTGCCAGCAGCTTAGATTCTTGGCGCGGACATACGAACACCGGGGAGCTGTTTTTT. Amino acids: CASSLDSWRGHTNTGELFF.

This clonotype was observed a few times. The chain employs TRBV11-2 and TRBJ2-2; D perhaps matches TRBD2 (6 bases). Germline V gene sequence: CDR1 SGHAT, CDR2 FQNNGV. V was pared by 3 bases and J by 0 bases, with 11 bases between. The CDR3 loop spans 16 amino acids. The DNA for the CDR3 is TGTGCCAGCAGCTTCTTGTGGGAGGCGAACACCGGGGAGCTGTTTTTT. Protein sequence: CASSFLWEANTGELFF.

This chain links TRBV28 with TRBJ2-5; 9 bases align to TRBD1. CDR3 size: 15 residues. The V segment lost 5 bases and the J segment 4 bases; nucleotides outside the gene matches: 8. The germline CDR1 and CDR2 sequences are MDHEN and SYDVKM. CDR3 in amino acids: CASSKAQGAGETQYF. The CDR3 DNA sequence: TGTGCCAGCAGTAAGGCACAGGGGGCCGGAGAGACCCAGTACTTC.

This clonotype was seen more than once but under ten times. V and J are TRBV5-6 and TRBJ1-1; tentatively, D is TRBD1 (6 bases). Germline assignment: CDR1 SGHDT and CDR2 YYEEEE. This CDR3 has 14 amino acids. With 3 bases removed from V and 2 bases from J, the gap between germline ends came to 11 bases. CDR3 in DNA: TGTGCCAGCAGCTCTCAGGGGAGTAACACTGAAGCTTTCTTT. This gives the protein CASSSQGSNTEAFF.

As regards this clonotype: It may be a read error: a sequence one base away is much more abundant. The CDR3 DNA reads TGTGCCATCAGTGGACTAGCGCCCCTTCAGAGCTCCTACAATGAGCAGTTCTTC. Its protein is CAISGLAPLQSSYNEQFF. The chain joins TRBV10-3 to TRBJ2-1, with 8 bases fitting TRBD2. CDR1 is ENHRY, CDR2 SYGVKD, per germline. This CDR3 is built from 18 residues. Trimming took 4 bases from V and 0 from J; bases not matched to a gene: 11.

This clonotype appeared many times. The rearrangement joins TRBV30 to TRBJ2-7; the match to TRBD2 covers 7 bases. This CDR3 spans 13 amino acids. Germline loops: CDR1 GTSNPN, CDR2 SVGIG (reference sequence). V shed 2 bases and J 4 bases; nucleotides not matched to a gene: 5. CDR3 DNA: TGTGCCTGGAGTTCGGGGGGTGTGTACGAGCAGTACTTC. Amino acids: CAWSSGGVYEQYF.

The rearrangement joins TRBV19 to TRBJ1-5; D not resolved. The CDR3 totals 12 residues. Trimming removed 11 bases at V and 1 base at J, with 9 bases between. Germline assignment: CDR1 LNHDA and CDR2 SQIVND (reference sequence). This CDR3 is CAPLASNQPQHF. The DNA of the CDR3 is TGTGCCCCCCTAGCCAGCAATCAGCCCCAGCATTTT.

As to this clonotype: An end of the junction differs from the germline gene, which may be a read error. The chain recombines TRBV11-2 with TRBJ2-1, with D hard to call. The length of the CDR3 is 13 residues. Germline loops: CDR1 SGHAT, CDR2 FQNNGV. Here the CDR3 reads CASSLGPVREQFF. The CDR3 region has the DNA TGCGCCAGCAGCTTGGGCCCAGTTAGAGAGCAGTTCTTC.

This clonotype was observed a few times. This chain connects TRBV11-2 to TRBJ2-5, with a weak D call TRBD2 (5 bases). This CDR3 has 12 amino acids. Trimming pared 6 bases from V and 5 bases from J, leaving 10 bases between. CDR1 and CDR2 from the germline V gene are SGHAT and FQNNGV. CDR3 amino acids: CASSGLAETQYF. The CDR3 DNA sequence: TGTGCCAGCAGTGGCCTAGCCGAGACCCAGTACTTC.

The sample holds a few counts of this clonotype. This sequence joins TRBV7-9 and TRBJ2-2; 10 nucleotides align to TRBD2. With 5 bases clipped from V and 4 bases from J, the junction kept 7 bases outside the gene matches. The germline V gene has CDR1 SEHNR and CDR2 FQNEAQ (reference sequence). This CDR3 comprises 16 residues. CDR3 residues: CASSPPGLATTGELFF. Here the CDR3 DNA reads TGTGCCAGCAGCCCGCCGGGACTAGCGACCACCGGGGAGCTGTTTTTT.

This clonotype appeared many times. The chain combines TRBV3-1 with TRBJ2-7, with D perhaps assigned TRBD1 or TRBD2 (5 bases each). V was clipped by 7 bases and J by 0 bases, with 19 bases between them. The germline V gene has CDR1 LGHDT and CDR2 YNNKEL (reference sequence). The CDR3 covers 16 residues. The CDR3 DNA reads TGTGCCAGCACCAAAAGTTTGGCAGGGAGCTCCTACGAGCAGTACTTC. Residues: CASTKSLAGSSYEQYF.

This clonotype was observed many times. The chain carries TRBV7-9 and TRBJ2-7; 8 bases are shared with TRBD1. The V and J ends lost 4 bases and 1 base, in that order; junction bases with no gene match: 9. The germline V gene encodes CDR1 SEHNR and CDR2 FQNEAQ (reference sequence). The CDR3 is 16 residues long. In nucleotides, the CDR3 is TGTGCCAGCAGCTCTCACAGGGGGAACTTGTCCTACGAGCAGTACTTC. Amino acid sequence: CASSSHRGNLSYEQYF. Full variable domain (remainder filled in from reference TRBV7-9 and TRBJ2-7): DTGVSQNPRHKITKRGQNVTFRCDPISEHNRLYWYRQTLGQGPEFLTYFQNEAQLEKSRLLSDRFSAERPKGSFSTLEIQRTEQGDSAMYLCASSSHRGNLSYEQYFGPGTRLTVT.